These 30 T cell receptor beta chains were all obtained from the same sample, sequenced in a study of shared clonotypes between healthy human individuals. Profiled with immunoSEQ multiplex PCR; TCRdb holds only in-frame clones, not every one. The sample yields roughly 1.4 million clones, roughly 98.5% seen once. The sample was naive CD4+ T cells sorted from blood. Subset described: CD45RA+ positively selected. These receptors came from a man younger than 40 in good health.

The J gene is TRBJ1-1, the V gene TRBV10-1, with a weak D call TRBD1 (5 bases). Deletions cut 8 bases from V and 9 bases from J, with 13 bases between. The germline CDR1 and CDR2 sequences are WNHNN and SYGVQD (reference sequence). The CDR3 consists of 11 residues. The CDR3 is CASGDGPKAFF. CDR3 sequence (DNA): TGCGCCAGCGGGGACGGCCCAAAAGCTTTCTTT.

CDR3 in amino acids: CASSEAQGSGNTIYF. For the CDR3, the DNA is TGTGCCAGCAGTGAAGCACAGGGATCTGGAAACACCATATATTTT. The chain recombines TRBV2 with TRBJ1-3; D is perhaps TRBD1 (6 bases). CDR1 and CDR2 from the germline V gene are SNHLY and FYNNEI. CDR3 length equals 15 residues. V was cut by 0 bases and J by 1 base, with 7 bases left in between.

This chain links TRBV5-4 with TRBJ2-1, with TRBD2 identical over 10 bases. Germline-derived CDR1 and CDR2 are SGHNT and YYREEE (reference sequence). CDR3 size: 16 residues. Losses at the gene ends were 3 bases for V and 3 bases for J; bases not matched to a gene: 6. Here the CDR3 DNA reads TGTGCCAGCAGCTCCGGACTAGCGGACAGCTACAATGAGCAGTTCTTC. Its protein product is CASSSGLADSYNEQFF.

This clone was seen once. V usage is TRBV27 and J usage is TRBJ2-5; D call uncertain. The germline V and J ends were trimmed by 4 bases and 5 bases, with 11 bases remaining between them. Germline V gene data show CDR1 as MNHEY and CDR2 as SMNVEV (reference sequence). The length of the CDR3 is 13 residues. The CDR3 DNA is TGTGCCAGCAGTTCACCGATTTCGGAGACCCAGTACTTC. This gives the protein CASSSPISETQYF.

Points on this clone: This sample includes further DNA sequences coding for the same CDR3. This chain joins TRBV7-2 and TRBJ2-7; D possibly corresponds to TRBD2 (5 bases). Germline V gene sequence: CDR1 SGHTA, CDR2 FQGNSA. The V and J ends lost 3 bases and 2 bases respectively, with 8 bases between them. This CDR3 is built from 13 residues. The CDR3 nucleotides are TGTGCCAGCAGCTTCAGCGGACCCTACGAGCAGTACTTC. It specifies CASSFSGPYEQYF.

As DNA, the CDR3 is TGTGCCAGCAGCTTAGAGGTCGCAGGGGGCGCTATCCCTTCCTACAATGAGCAGTTCTTC. Its translation is CASSLEVAGGAIPSYNEQFF. The J gene is TRBJ2-1, the V gene TRBV11-2; 8 bases line up with TRBD1. The trim removed 0 bases at V and 1 base at J, leaving 14 bases unmatched. The CDR3 sequence is 20 residues long. Germline V lookup: CDR1 SGHAT, CDR2 FQNNGV.

The chain combines TRBV18 with TRBJ2-1; D is possibly TRBD1 (6 bases). V was clipped by 3 bases and J by 15 bases, with 18 bases between them. The length of the CDR3 is 13 residues. CDR1 and CDR2 from the germline V gene are KGHSH and LQKENI. In nucleotides, the CDR3 is TGTGCCAGCTCACCCACAGGGATTCCCCCCCCGTTCTTC. It is translated as CASSPTGIPPPFF.

The chain uses TRBV25-1 and TRBJ2-3; TRBD2 matches at 7 bases. The length of the CDR3 is 16 residues. The trim removed 3 bases at V and 0 bases at J, leaving 6 bases unmatched. Germline lookup yields CDR1 MGHDK and CDR2 SYGVNS. The CDR3 bases are TGTGCCAGCAGTGAGTGGAGCGGGGCTAGCACAGATACGCAGTATTTT. It codes for CASSEWSGASTDTQYF.

This rearrangement joins TRBV6-5 to TRBJ2-1, with D possibly being TRBD2 (5 bases). The V end was cut by 4 bases, the J end by 5 bases, with 15 bases between. CDR3 length equals 15 residues. CDR1 and CDR2 from the germline V gene are MNHEY and SVGAGI. CDR3 DNA: TGTGCCAGCAGTTTACTCCAGCGGTATAACAATGAGCAGTTCTTC. As protein: CASSLLQRYNNEQFF.

This rearrangement joins TRBV4-1 to TRBJ2-5, with 9 bases lining up with TRBD1. CDR1 and CDR2 from the germline V gene are MGHRA and YSYEKL. Trimming took 1 base from V and 2 from J; bases not matched to a gene: 5. This CDR3 is 16 amino acids long. Written as DNA, the CDR3 is TGCGCCAGCAGCCAAGGGGACAGGGCCGGACAAGAGACCCAGTACTTC. Amino acid sequence: CASSQGDRAGQETQYF.

The rearrangement joins TRBV28 to TRBJ1-1, with D possibly TRBD1 on 5 matching bases. The V and J ends lost 8 bases and 2 bases respectively, with 15 bases between them. The CDR3 loop spans 14 amino acids. The V gene's germline CDR1 is MDHEN and CDR2 SYDVKM. CDR3 coding DNA: TGTGCCAGCTACTATGGGGGGGACAACACTGAAGCTTTCTTT. This gives the protein CASYYGGDNTEAFF.

V is TRBV2 and J is TRBJ2-5; the match to TRBD1 covers 10 bases. The CDR3 is 14 residues long. The V segment lost 5 bases and the J segment 5 bases; nucleotides outside the gene matches: 5. CDR1 and CDR2 from the germline V gene are SNHLY and FYNNEI. The CDR3: CASSSTDRGETQYF. Written as DNA, the CDR3 is TGTGCCAGCAGTTCCACGGACAGGGGGGAGACCCAGTACTTC.

The chain links TRBV2 to TRBJ2-5; 11 nucleotides agree with TRBD1. CDR3 size: 15 residues. The trim removed 3 bases at V and 4 bases at J, leaving 4 bases unmatched. Germline values: CDR1 SNHLY, CDR2 FYNNEI. CDR3 nucleotide sequence: TGTGCCAGCAGTGATGCGGGACAGGGGGGAGAGACCCAGTACTTC. Protein sequence: CASSDAGQGGETQYF. Complete variable domain (other parts from reference TRBV2 and TRBJ2-5): EPEVTQTPSHQVTQMGQEVILRCVPISNHLYFYWYRQILGQKVEFLVSFYNNEISEKSEIFDDQFSVERPDGSNFTLKIRSTKLEDSAMYFCASSDAGQGGETQYFGPGTRLLVL.

This chain joins TRBV13 and TRBJ1-1; 11 bases map to TRBD1. CDR3 length equals 16 residues. From germline, CDR1 is PRHDT and CDR2 FYEKMQ (reference sequence). The junction had 5 bases not matched to a gene; V was cut back by 5 bases and J by 0 bases. Written as DNA, the CDR3 is TGTGCCAGCAGCCCCCGGACAGGGGGCATGAACACTGAAGCTTTCTTT. It translates to CASSPRTGGMNTEAFF.

The genes are TRBV29-1 and TRBJ2-3; D ambiguous. V gave up 7 bases and J gave up 5 bases, with 13 bases separating them. Germline assignment: CDR1 SQVTM and CDR2 ANQGSEA. This CDR3 has 12 residues. The CDR3 DNA reads as TGCAGCGCATCTGAATTAGGAGATACGCAGTATTTT. This translates into CSASELGDTQYF.

This clone is a singleton in its sample. The V gene is TRBV5-5, the J gene TRBJ2-1; D is ambiguous. CDR3 size: 16 residues. V was trimmed by 2 bases and J by 5 bases, leaving 17 bases between them. CDR1 SGHKS and CDR2 YYEKEE come from the germline V gene (reference sequence). The CDR3 reads CASSFGVAGPHNEQFF. The CDR3 region has the DNA TGTGCCAGCAGCTTTGGTGTGGCAGGTCCTCACAATGAGCAGTTCTTC.

The rearrangement joins TRBV5-1 to TRBJ2-1; possibly TRBD1 for D (5 bases). Germline values: CDR1 SGHRS, CDR2 YFSETQ. The CDR3 covers 15 residues. V was shortened by 0 bases and J by 7 bases, with 14 bases between the two germline ends. This chain's CDR3 is CASSLGTGVGNEQFF. The CDR3 DNA sequence: TGCGCCAGCAGCTTGGGAACAGGAGTTGGGAATGAGCAGTTCTTC.

J is TRBJ2-2 and V is TRBV7-9; D remains unclear. The V gene's germline CDR1 is SEHNR and CDR2 FQNEAQ (reference sequence). The CDR3 runs to 14 residues. V dropped 1 base and J dropped 4 bases, with 7 bases sitting between them. The CDR3 region has the DNA TGTGCCAGCAGCTTAGTTGGTACCACCGGGGAGCTGTTTTTT. Translated: CASSLVGTTGELFF.

This clone appeared a single time. V and J are TRBV13 and TRBJ2-2, with 7 bases identical to TRBD2. The CDR3 has 14 residues. Germline values: CDR1 PRHDT, CDR2 FYEKMQ (reference sequence). After removal of 7 bases from V and 4 bases from J, the junction contained 6 bases not matched to a gene. CDR3 bases: TGTGCCAGCAACTACGGGGGGAGCACCGGGGAGCTGTTTTTT. This sequence encodes CASNYGGSTGELFF. Based on the CDR3 plus reference TRBV13 and TRBJ2-2, the full variable domain is AAGVIQSPRHLIKEKRETATLKCYPIPRHDTVYWYQQGPGQDPQFLISFYEKMQSDKGSIPDRFSAQQFSDYHSELNMSSLELGDSALYFCASNYGGSTGELFFGEGSRLTVL.

The chain has TRBV5-4 and TRBJ2-7, with TRBD1 identical over 9 bases. The CDR3 extends over 16 amino acids. Looked up from germline, CDR1 is SGHNT and CDR2 is YYREEE (reference sequence). V shed 0 bases and J 4 bases; nucleotides not matched to a gene: 8. CDR3 coding DNA: TGTGCCAGCAGCTTGGGTGGACAGGGGAAGCCATACGAGCAGTACTTC. Its translation is CASSLGGQGKPYEQYF.

The chain employs TRBV7-3 and TRBJ2-3, with 8 bases that match TRBD2. Trimming removed 5 bases from V and 4 bases from J; junction bases left unmatched: 8. This CDR3 is built from 15 residues. Germline V gives CDR1 SGHTA, CDR2 FQGTGA. CDR3 sequence: CASSVSGNGADTQYF. As DNA, the CDR3 is TGTGCCAGCAGCGTTAGCGGGAATGGCGCAGATACGCAGTATTTT.

The chain links TRBV4-1 to TRBJ1-5; 8 bases agree with TRBD1. Germline CDR1 MGHRA, CDR2 YSYEKL. The CDR3 spans 15 residues. The V and J ends lost 0 bases and 9 bases, in that order; junction bases with no gene match: 7. The DNA of the CDR3 is TGCGCCAGCAGCCAAGAAGGGACAGGCATTGGGCCCCAGCATTTT. Translated, it gives CASSQEGTGIGPQHF.

The chain employs TRBV7-8 and TRBJ2-2, with D uncertain. Germline loops: CDR1 SGHVS, CDR2 FQNEAQ. CDR3 length: 14 residues. V was pared by 2 bases and J by 4 bases, with 8 bases between. This CDR3 reads CASSLSSPTGELFF. CDR3 nucleotide sequence: TGTGCCAGCAGCTTATCTTCACCCACCGGGGAGCTGTTTTTT.

As to this clone: This same CDR3 is encoded by further DNA sequences in the sample. The V call is TRBV15, the J call TRBJ1-5; D is uncertain. This CDR3 is 13 amino acids long. The V end lost 0 bases, the J end lost 5 bases, and 5 bases lay between the germline ends. Germline CDR1 LNHNV, CDR2 YYDKDF (reference sequence). CDR3 residues: CATSRDRDQPQHF. CDR3 DNA sequence: TGTGCCACCAGCAGAGATCGAGATCAGCCCCAGCATTTT.

The CDR3 reads CASSKWTGGSSYEQYF. CDR3 sequence (DNA): TGTGCCAGCAGCAAGTGGACAGGGGGAAGTTCCTACGAGCAGTACTTC. The chain joins TRBV21-1 to TRBJ2-7; TRBD1, the table's D call, was not compared with the DNA. TRBV21-1 is annotated as a pseudogene. This CDR3 contains 16 residues.

CDR3 in amino acids: CASLPGRGGSEQFF. CDR3 DNA: TGTGCCAGCCTCCCCGGGAGGGGAGGCAGTGAGCAGTTCTTC. The J gene is TRBJ2-1, the V gene TRBV27, with 8 bases fitting TRBD2. Per germline, CDR1 MNHEY and CDR2 SMNVEV (reference sequence). The CDR3 extends over 14 amino acids. The V and J ends lost 8 bases and 9 bases, in that order; junction bases with no gene match: 12.

V usage is TRBV2 and J usage is TRBJ2-5; the match to TRBD2 covers 7 bases. In germline, CDR1 is SNHLY, CDR2 FYNNEI. There are 16 residues in the CDR3. The CDR3 DNA reads as TGTGCTCTGGTTCTGGCGGGAGTAAATAGATTGGAGACCCAGTACTTC. Protein: CALVLAGVNRLETQYF.

In DNA form, the CDR3 reads TGTGCCAGCAGCTACCCATGGAAGCGACACAATGAGCAGTTCTTC. This codes for CASSYPWKRHNEQFF. V and J are TRBV7-6 and TRBJ2-1; D gene ambiguous. Trimming removed 4 bases from V and 5 bases from J, with 15 bases in between. The length of the CDR3 is 15 residues. Per the germline V gene, CDR1 is SGHVS and CDR2 is FNYEAQ.

J is TRBJ2-7 and V is TRBV7-8; 7 positions match TRBD2. The CDR3 is 17 amino acids. Germline V gene lookup returns CDR1 SGHVS and CDR2 FQNEAQ. The J segment lost 7 bases and the V segment lost 1 base, leaving 16 bases of the junction unmatched. The CDR3, as DNA: TGTGCCAGCAGCTTAGAGTTGCGGGGGAGGGCAGTGGGGGAGCAGTACTTC. Residues: CASSLELRGRAVGEQYF.

The V gene is TRBV2, the J gene TRBJ2-7, with D perhaps given as TRBD1 or TRBD2 (6 bases each). Germline assignment: CDR1 SNHLY and CDR2 FYNNEI. V lost 2 bases and J lost 2, with 10 bases in between. The CDR3 consists of 14 residues. As DNA, the CDR3 is TGTGCCAGCAGTGAATCCCGGGGGCCCTACGAGCAGTACTTC. It translates to CASSESRGPYEQYF. The full variable domain, rest sourced from reference TRBV2 and TRBJ2-7, is EPEVTQTPSHQVTQMGQEVILRCVPISNHLYFYWYRQILGQKVEFLVSFYNNEISEKSEIFDDQFSVERPDGSNFTLKIRSTKLEDSAMYFCASSESRGPYEQYFGPGTRLTVT.